This T cell receptor (beta chain) derives from a study of T cell repertoires in cytomegalovirus infection. On the study more broadly: Both recently identified HLA-C-restricted and well-studied HLA-B-restricted CMV epitopes were used in the study. An indication of both CMV infection and matching HLA type came from public TCR beta signatures.

Study outcomes and limitations: Carriage of CMV together with the relevant HLA was identifiable through cumulative public TCR beta family frequency. In two of eight donors, the top clonotype was HLA-C-restricted CMV-specific.

TCRdb ran MiXCR on the reads and lists one entry per CDR3 protein. The data contain 700,000 to 950,000 distinct CDR3 sequences, approximately 29% of them singletons. This clonotype came up many times. Its specificity is not known. Trimming took 3 bases from V and 6 from J; bases not matched to a gene: 7. The V gene's germline CDR1 is SGHVS and CDR2 FQNEAQ. The CDR3 runs to 15 residues. The receptor was derived from a human donor in good health (CMV status not recorded). Some clones in this sample may be carry-over from other donors' samples. The chain combines TRBV7-8 with TRBJ1-4, with 7 bases that match TRBD1. Sequences were derived from cultured CD8+ T cells from PBMCs, sampled from culture after CMV antigen stimulation. CDR3 protein: CASSFQGGADEKLFF. CDR3 sequence (DNA): TGTGCCAGCAGCTTCCAGGGGGGGGCCGATGAAAAACTGTTTTTT.